This T cell receptor (beta chain) is drawn from a study of blood T cell repertoires in COVID-19. About the study: Material from acute and convalescent COVID-19 was sourced from the United States, Italy and Spain.

Participant-reported clinical history was the basis for cohort assignment. Symptom resolution, clearance, or two negative PCRs marked donors in Cohort 3 as recovered. Authors' methods: Estimation of nucleated cell counts was performed using reference gene primer amplification. The data were produced by immunoSEQ multiplex PCR, yet TCRdb's version contains in-frame clones alone and is incomplete. The V and J calls and the clone size are those of that table, but D and trimming were determined from the DNA. The sample lists approximately 300,000 clones, roughly 89% seen once, with 5.2% in the top ten. The receptor's source is a man in his fifties or sixties who had recovered from COVID-19. Input material: PBMCs or T cells enriched from blood (not recorded which).

The CDR3 DNA follows: TGTGCCATCAGTGCCCCCGACAGGGCAGGGAACACTGAAGCTTTCTTT. Its translation: CAISAPDRAGNTEAFF. The V gene is TRBV10-3, the J gene TRBJ1-1, with 7 nucleotides matching TRBD1. V lost 4 bases and J lost 1; bases outside the gene matches: 9. This CDR3 comprises 16 residues. Germline lookup yields CDR1 ENHRY and CDR2 SYGVKD.